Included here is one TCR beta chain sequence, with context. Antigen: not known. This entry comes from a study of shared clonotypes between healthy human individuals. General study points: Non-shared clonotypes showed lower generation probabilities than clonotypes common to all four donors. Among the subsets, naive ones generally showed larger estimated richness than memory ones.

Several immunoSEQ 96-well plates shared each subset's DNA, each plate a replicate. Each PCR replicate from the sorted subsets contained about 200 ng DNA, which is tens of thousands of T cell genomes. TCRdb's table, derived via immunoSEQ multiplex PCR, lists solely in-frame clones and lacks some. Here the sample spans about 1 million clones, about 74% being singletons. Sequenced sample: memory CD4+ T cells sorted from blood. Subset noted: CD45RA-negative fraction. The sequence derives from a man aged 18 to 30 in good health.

CDR3 region: CASSITDAETQYF. As DNA, the CDR3 is TGTGCCAGTAGTATAACTGACGCAGAGACCCAGTACTTC. The chain carries TRBV19 and TRBJ2-5; unclear D gene. This CDR3 is built from 13 residues. V was clipped by 2 bases and J by 4 bases, with 8 bases between them. The germline V gene has CDR1 LNHDA and CDR2 SQIVND (reference sequence).